This TCR beta chain was identified in a study of cytotoxic CD8 clonotypes in ibrutinib-treated CLL. For the study at large: Treatment had run for a median roughly 13 months, range 6 to 36, when response samples were taken.

Deletions cut 2 bases from V and 2 bases from J, with 10 bases between. Germline loops: CDR1 MGHRA, CDR2 YSYEKL. There are 14 residues in the CDR3. Notes on the study in general: Baseline clonality, higher than in age-matched healthy donors, tracked circulating CD8+ T-cell counts. Samples were collected at differing times from sustained-remission and progressing patients.

The intended depth for sequencing was 1 in 200,000 to 1 in 1 million T cells. TCRdb's copy holds only in-frame clones and misses some; the assay was immunoSEQ multiplex PCR. The table shows fewer than 400,000 clones, with 67% occurring only once. On this clone itself: Antigen unknown.

Sequenced here: PBMCs, sampled after 36 months of ibrutinib treatment. This chain uses TRBV4-1 with TRBJ2-7; no reliable D call. The clonotype originates from a human donor with chronic lymphocytic leukemia. The CDR3 region has the DNA TGCGCCAGCAGCCAAATGATGATTCCCTACGAGCAGTACTTC. Protein product: CASSQMMIPYEQYF.